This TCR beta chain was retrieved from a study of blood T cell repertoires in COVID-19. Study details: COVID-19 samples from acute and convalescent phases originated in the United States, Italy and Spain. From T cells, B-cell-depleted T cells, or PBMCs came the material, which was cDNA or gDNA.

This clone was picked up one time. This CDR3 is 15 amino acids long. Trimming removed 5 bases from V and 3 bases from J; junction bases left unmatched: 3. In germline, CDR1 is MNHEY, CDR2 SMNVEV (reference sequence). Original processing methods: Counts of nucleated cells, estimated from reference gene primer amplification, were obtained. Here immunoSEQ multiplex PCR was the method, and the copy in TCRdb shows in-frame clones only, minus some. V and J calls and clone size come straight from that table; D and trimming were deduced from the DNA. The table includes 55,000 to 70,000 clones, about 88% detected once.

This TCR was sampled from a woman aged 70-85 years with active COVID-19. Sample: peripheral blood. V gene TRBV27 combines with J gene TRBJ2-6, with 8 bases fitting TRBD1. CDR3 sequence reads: CASSPRGRGANVLTF. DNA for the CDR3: TGTGCCAGCAGTCCCAGGGGGCGTGGGGCCAACGTCCTGACTTTC.